The present entry profiles one T cell receptor (beta chain) with its context. Its antigen is not known. The data derive from a study of vaccination and CD4 T cells after COVID-19. The treatment was: approximately nine-day PBMC culture with coronavirus spike peptide pools or control peptides (ViraFEST assay). Study-wide points: Going from around 20 to 38, median SARS-CoV-2-reactive clonotypes did not rise significantly. Reactive clone data from convalescent patients indicated a median of roughly 90% appearing only post-vaccination.

There are 12 residues in the CDR3. V was clipped by 7 bases and J by 6 bases, with 13 bases between them. Germline assignment: CDR1 SGHRS and CDR2 YFSETQ. The study sequenced cultured CD4+ T cell DNA using the Oncomine TCR Beta short-read assay. Cultured CD4+ T cells yielded the extracted genomic DNA. TCRdb passed the PCR reads through MiXCR, listing each CDR3 protein once. The sample has approximately 15,000 distinct CDR3 sequences, approximately 47% seen once. The sequencing sample was made of CD4+ T cells from blood, cultured in vitro. This receptor was identified in a human donor who had recovered from COVID-19. The chain recombines TRBV5-1 with TRBJ1-1; D is undetermined. As DNA, the CDR3 is TGCGCCAGCCGTAACGGGTATTCTGAAGCTTTCTTT. Translating gives CASRNGYSEAFF.